This T cell receptor beta chain was identified in a study of PD-L1 blockade in urothelial cancer. Study information: Atezolizumab (1,200 mg intravenously every 3 weeks) began in about 2014 for patients.

As to time point: pretreatment peripheral blood. In each PCR, synthetic TCR analog templates were spiked in. Produced via immunoSEQ multiplex PCR; TCRdb's table is partial and in-frame only. Of 75,000 to 95,000 clones in the sample, 85% are singletons; the top ten hold roughly 7.3%. V trimming: 4 bases; J trimming: 4 bases; junction bases outside the gene matches: 10. This CDR3 has 15 amino acids. Germline assignment: CDR1 SGHRS and CDR2 YFSETQ. The clonotype was recovered from a man aged 35-49 years with urothelial cancer. Sample: PBMCs, taken around atezolizumab (anti-PD-L1) treatment. This rearrangement joins TRBV5-1 to TRBJ2-7, with TRBD2 matching over 8 bases. This CDR3 reads CASSPDGRVRYEQYF. The CDR3 region has the DNA TGCGCCAGCAGCCCAGACGGGAGGGTTCGATACGAGCAGTACTTC.